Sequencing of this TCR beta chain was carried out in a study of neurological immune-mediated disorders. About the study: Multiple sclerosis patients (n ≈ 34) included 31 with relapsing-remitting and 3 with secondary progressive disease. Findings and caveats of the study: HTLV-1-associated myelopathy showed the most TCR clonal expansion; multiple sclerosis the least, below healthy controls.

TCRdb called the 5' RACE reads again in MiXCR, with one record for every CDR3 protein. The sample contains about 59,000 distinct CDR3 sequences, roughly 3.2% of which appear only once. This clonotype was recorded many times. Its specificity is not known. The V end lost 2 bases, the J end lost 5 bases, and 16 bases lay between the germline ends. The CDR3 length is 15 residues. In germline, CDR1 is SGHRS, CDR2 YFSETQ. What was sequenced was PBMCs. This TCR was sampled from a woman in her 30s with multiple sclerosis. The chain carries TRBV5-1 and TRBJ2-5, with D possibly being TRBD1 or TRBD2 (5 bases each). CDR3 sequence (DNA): TGCGCCAGCAGCTTATCATCGGGGCTGAGGGAGACCCAGTACTTC. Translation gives CASSLSSGLRETQYF.